Reported below is one TCR beta chain. Using immunoSEQ multiplex PCR, the repertoire was profiled, and TCRdb retains in-frame clones only, with some absent. The sample includes over 200,000 clones, about 91% of them seen just once. This entry is derived from a study of blood T cell repertoires in COVID-19. CDR1 SGHTA and CDR2 FQGTGA come from the germline V gene. V was trimmed by 4 bases and J by 5 bases, leaving 17 bases between them. This CDR3 comprises 16 residues. Participants, roughly 18 to 90 years old, spanned about two dozen US areas. Participant-reported clinical history was the basis for cohort assignment.

This receptor was identified in a human donor in a cohort exposed to, infected with or recovered from COVID-19 (not recorded which). The donor label of this sample is uncertain. The material sequenced was PBMCs or T cells enriched from blood (not recorded which). The chain employs TRBV7-3 and TRBJ2-2; D might be TRBD2 (6 bases). The CDR3 DNA follows: TGTGCCAGCAGCTCCGTATCCGGGACTTGGACCGGGGAGCTGTTTTTT. This sequence encodes CASSSVSGTWTGELFF.